The source of this T cell receptor beta chain is a study of patients and donors after allogeneic stem cell transplantation. Each CDR3 protein is one row after TCRdb ran MiXCR on the RT-PCR reads. The repertoire has about 74,000 distinct CDR3 sequences, about 26% of them found once; the top ten carry about 30%. CDR3 length: 14 amino acids. Germline V gives CDR1 SGHRS, CDR2 YFSETQ. V lost 4 bases and J 1 base, leaving 9 bases between the germline ends. The sequenced material came from blood, either unsorted or a sorted T cell fraction (not recorded which). The chain links TRBV5-1 to TRBJ1-3; no clear D. This TCR was sampled from a human donor who was either an allogeneic HSCT recipient or a stem cell or donor lymphocyte infusion donor (not recorded which). It is not recorded whose cells these are; they may come from a transplant donor. The CDR3 here is CASSEGSSGNTIYF. CDR3 sequence (DNA): TGCGCCAGCAGCGAAGGGAGTTCTGGAAACACCATATATTTT. The variable domain in full, completed from reference TRBV5-1 and TRBJ1-3, reads KAGVTQTPRYLIKTRGQQVTLSCSPISGHRSVSWYQQTPGQGLQFLFEYFSETQRNKGNFPGRFSGRQFSNSRSEMNVSTLELGDSALYLCASSEGSSGNTIYFGEGSWLTVV.